This TCR beta chain was captured in a study of control samples from healthy donors and cancer patients. The germline V gene has CDR1 SGHRS and CDR2 YFSETQ. The CDR3 extends over 14 amino acids. V was cut by 0 bases and J by 2 bases, with 9 bases left in between. Libraries were prepared by immunoSEQ multiplex PCR; TCRdb keeps only in-frame clonotypes and omits some of them. There are roughly 120,000 clones in the sample; approximately 91% occur only once, and 7.8% lies in the top ten. The sample was blood. This clonotype was sampled from a woman aged 18-35 years in good health. The chain joins TRBV5-1 to TRBJ2-7; D gene unclear. The CDR3 loop reads CASSLGPGTYEQYF. The CDR3 coding sequence is TGCGCCAGCAGCTTGGGCCCGGGTACCTACGAGCAGTACTTC.